These 29 T cell receptor beta chains came from one sample sequenced in a study of CD8 T cells in Susac syndrome. After extraction with the RNeasy kit, roughly 0.45 to 1 ug of the RNA was reverse transcribed using random hexamers. Via MiXCR, TCRdb re-called the immunoSEQ multiplex PCR reads, giving one row per CDR3 protein. The profile covers roughly 80,000 distinct CDR3 sequences, with around 94% appearing a single time and 0.2% to 0.3% taken by the ten largest. The sequencing sample was made of CD8+ T cells from PBMCs. The receptor set was obtained from a human donor in good health.

The genes are TRBV2 and TRBJ1-1, with a weak D call TRBD1 (6 bases). Per the germline V gene, CDR1 is SNHLY and CDR2 is FYNNEI. This CDR3 has 11 residues. The chain's CDR3 is CASFGGRKAFF. The CDR3 nucleotides read TGTGCGTCCTTTGGGGGCAGGAAAGCTTTCTTT.

The chain employs TRBV7-9 and TRBJ1-1, with D unclear. The CDR3 totals 12 residues. Germline values: CDR1 SEHNR, CDR2 FQNEAQ (reference sequence). V lost 7 bases and J lost 8, with 14 bases in between. CDR3 sequence (DNA): TGTGCCAGCACCTATCGTCCCACCGAAGCTTTCTTT. Its translation: CASTYRPTEAFF.

V usage is TRBV11-2 and J usage is TRBJ1-2; D is possibly TRBD1 (5 bases). Germline assignment: CDR1 SGHAT and CDR2 FQNNGV. Trimming took 8 bases from V and 4 from J, leaving 14 bases between them. The CDR3 has 13 amino acids. CDR3 in amino acids: CASSPGATYGYTF. The CDR3 DNA sequence: TGTGCCAGCTCCCCCGGGGCGACCTATGGCTACACCTTC.

This rearrangement joins TRBV20-1 to TRBJ2-1; D is uncertain. The germline CDR1 and CDR2 sequences are DFQATT and SNEGSKA (reference sequence). The CDR3 has 11 amino acids. V gave up 5 bases and J gave up 8 bases, with 10 bases separating them. CDR3 nucleotides: TGCAGTGCTTTCGTGTCGCATGAGCAGTTCTTC. It encodes CSAFVSHEQFF.

The CDR3 DNA is TGTGCCAGCAGTTGGTCGGGACTTGGTAATGAGCAGTTCTTC. It translates to CASSWSGLGNEQFF. The V call is TRBV27, the J call TRBJ2-1, with a possible D match to TRBD2 (6 bases). Between the trimmed V and J ends, which lost 4 bases and 7 bases, there was a span of 14 bases. The CDR3 extends over 14 amino acids. Germline CDR1 reads MNHEY; CDR2 reads SMNVEV (reference sequence).

The chain employs TRBV4-1 and TRBJ2-1; the match to TRBD1 covers 8 bases. Germline V gene lookup returns CDR1 MGHRA and CDR2 YSYEKL. The CDR3 consists of 14 residues. The V gene end was trimmed by 4 bases and the J gene end by 6 bases; junction bases not matched to a gene: 5. The CDR3 DNA reads TGCGCCAGCAGCCCCAGGGGGCGAGGCAATGAGCAGTTCTTC. It translates to CASSPRGRGNEQFF.

This clonotype has only one observation. The chain employs TRBV25-1 and TRBJ1-1, with 7 positions matching TRBD1. V gave up 7 bases and J gave up 8 bases; unmatched junction bases: 4. The germline CDR1 and CDR2 sequences are MGHDK and SYGVNS. This CDR3 has 11 residues. The CDR3 loop is CASTETGEAFF. The CDR3 nucleotides are TGTGCCAGCACTGAGACAGGGGAAGCTTTCTTT. The full variable domain, with the rest looked up from reference TRBV25-1 and TRBJ1-1, is EADIYQTPRYLVIGTGKKITLECSQTMGHDKMYWYQQDPGMELHLIHYSYGVNSTEKGDLSSESTVSRIRTEHFPLTLESARPSHTSQYLCASTETGEAFFGQGTRLTVV.

This chain joins TRBV6-5 and TRBJ2-1, with D uncertain. V shed 5 bases and J shed 10 bases, with 15 bases lying between them. Germline-derived CDR1 and CDR2 are MNHEY and SVGAGI. The CDR3 has 13 residues. The CDR3 protein is CASSSGPAWEQFF. In nucleotides, the CDR3 is TGTGCCAGCAGTAGTGGGCCCGCATGGGAGCAGTTCTTC.

The chain employs TRBV20-1 and TRBJ2-7; D is possibly TRBD2 (5 bases). Germline CDR1 and CDR2: DFQATT and SNEGSKA (reference sequence). The V end was cut by 3 bases, the J end by 0 bases, with 9 bases between. This CDR3 comprises 13 residues. The CDR3 bases are TGCAGTGCTAGCCTAGGGAGCTCCTACGAGCAGTACGTC. Translating gives CSASLGSSYEQYV.

The V and J genes are TRBV24-1 and TRBJ2-5; the D call may be TRBD1 or TRBD2 (5 bases each). Germline V gives CDR1 KGHDR, CDR2 SFDVKD. The CDR3 totals 12 residues. The V end was cut by 9 bases, the J end by 7 bases, with 14 bases between. The CDR3 region is CATSPGTGTQYF. In DNA, the CDR3 is TGTGCCACCTCCCCGGGGACCGGGACCCAGTACTTC.

This rearrangement joins TRBV5-1 to TRBJ2-7, with 9 bases identical to TRBD1. Losses at the gene ends were 3 bases for V and 3 bases for J; bases not matched to a gene: 7. The CDR3 length is 15 residues. Looked up from germline, CDR1 is SGHRS and CDR2 is YFSETQ. The CDR3 loop is CASSWGQGLSYEQYF. CDR3 in DNA: TGCGCCAGCAGCTGGGGACAGGGATTAAGCTACGAGCAGTACTTC.

The chain couples TRBV7-9 to TRBJ2-6; either TRBD1 or TRBD2 may fit D (5 bases each). The CDR3 runs to 18 residues. Germline CDR1 is SEHNR and CDR2 is FQNEAQ (reference sequence). V lost 0 bases to trimming and J lost 0 bases, with 12 bases between them. The CDR3 here is CASSLAWDRSSGANVLTF. CDR3 DNA sequence: TGTGCCAGCAGCTTAGCCTGGGACCGAAGCTCTGGGGCCAACGTCCTGACTTTC. Based on the CDR3 plus reference TRBV7-9 and TRBJ2-6, the full variable domain is DTGVSQNPRHKITKRGQNVTFRCDPISEHNRLYWYRQTLGQGPEFLTYFQNEAQLEKSRLLSDRFSAERPKGSFSTLEIQRTEQGDSAMYLCASSLAWDRSSGANVLTFGAGSRLTVL.

The chain joins TRBV12-3 or TRBV12-4 to TRBJ2-7; possible D gene TRBD2, 6 bases. The V gene lost 5 bases and the J gene lost 2 bases, with 7 bases spanning the gap. The CDR3 runs 12 residues. In nucleotides, the CDR3 is TGTGCCAGCAGTCGGGGGACCTACGAGCAGTACTTC. This translates into CASSRGTYEQYF.

The rearrangement links TRBV20-1 to TRBJ2-7, with TRBD2 identical over 7 bases. The V segment lost 3 bases and the J segment 3 bases; nucleotides outside the gene matches: 8. The CDR3 runs to 14 residues. Germline V lookup: CDR1 DFQATT, CDR2 SNEGSKA (reference sequence). The CDR3 loop reads CSARIRDYDYEQYV. In nucleotides, the CDR3 is TGCAGTGCTAGGATCCGGGACTACGACTACGAGCAGTACGTC.

The J gene is TRBJ2-2, the V gene TRBV12-3 or TRBV12-4; TRBD2 agrees at 8 bases. The junction had 10 bases not matched to a gene; V was cut back by 3 bases and J by 4 bases. The CDR3 sequence is 17 residues long. The DNA of the CDR3 is TGTGCCAGCAGTTTCAGGCAACTAGCGGAACTCACCGGGGAGCTGTTTTTT. This translates into CASSFRQLAELTGELFF.

The rearrangement joins TRBV9 to TRBJ1-2; D might be TRBD1 (5 bases). Germline V gene sequence: CDR1 SGDLS, CDR2 YYNGEE. The ends were cut back, 4 bases at V and 8 bases at J, with 15 bases in the middle. This CDR3 spans 13 amino acids. In DNA, the CDR3 is TGTGCCAGCAGCTCTGGAGGGGCGGCCGGCTACACCTTC. This sequence encodes CASSSGGAAGYTF.

This sequence joins TRBV7-9 and TRBJ2-1, with D possibly matching TRBD2 (5 bases). V lost 5 bases to trimming and J lost 8 bases, with 10 bases between them. Germline V gives CDR1 SEHNR, CDR2 FQNEAQ (reference sequence). The CDR3 has 12 residues. This CDR3 reads CASSPGGHEQFF. CDR3 DNA sequence: TGTGCCAGCAGCCCCGGAGGTCATGAGCAGTTCTTC.

CDR3 protein: CASSFSGWVRDTEAFF. The CDR3 bases are TGTGCCAGCAGTTTCTCAGGGTGGGTTCGAGACACTGAAGCTTTCTTT. V gene TRBV27 combines with J gene TRBJ1-1, with a weak D call TRBD1 (5 bases). The ends were cut back, 3 bases at V and 3 bases at J, with 17 bases in the middle. Germline loops: CDR1 MNHEY, CDR2 SMNVEV (reference sequence). The CDR3 runs to 16 residues.

This clonotype appeared a few times. The rearrangement joins TRBV6-5 to TRBJ1-5, with D possibly matching TRBD1 (5 bases). The CDR3 totals 14 residues. Germline CDR1 and CDR2: MNHEY and SVGAGI. Trimming removed 2 bases at V and 4 bases at J, with 9 bases between. The CDR3 DNA reads as TGTGCCAGCAGTTACCGTTGGGGGAATCAGCCCCAGCATTTT. Translated, it gives CASSYRWGNQPQHF.

The chain links TRBV6-5 to TRBJ2-3, with 8 bases that match TRBD2. V trimming: 6 bases; J trimming: 7 bases; junction bases outside the gene matches: 12. The CDR3 extends over 15 amino acids. CDR1 and CDR2 from the germline V gene are MNHEY and SVGAGI. The CDR3 nucleotides are TGTGCCAGCAGCCCGGGAGGGGGGGGCTCGTATACGCAGTATTTT. It codes for CASSPGGGGSYTQYF.

The rearrangement uses TRBV13 and TRBJ2-1; 9 bases are shared with TRBD1. CDR1 and CDR2 (germline): PRHDT, FYEKMQ (reference sequence). The CDR3 sequence is 16 residues long. Trimming cost V 2 bases and J 5 bases; bases outside gene matches: 7. CDR3: CASSLRGQGRDNEQFF. DNA of the CDR3: TGTGCCAGCAGCTTACGAGGACAGGGGAGAGACAATGAGCAGTTCTTC. Based on the CDR3 plus reference TRBV13 and TRBJ2-1, the full variable domain is AAGVIQSPRHLIKEKRETATLKCYPIPRHDTVYWYQQGPGQDPQFLISFYEKMQSDKGSIPDRFSAQQFSDYHSELNMSSLELGDSALYFCASSLRGQGRDNEQFFGPGTRLTVL.

V gene TRBV5-6 combines with J gene TRBJ1-1; 9 bases are shared with TRBD1. The J segment lost 4 bases and the V segment lost 5 bases, leaving 9 bases of the junction unmatched. Germline V gene lookup returns CDR1 SGHDT and CDR2 YYEEEE. This CDR3 has 15 residues. The CDR3 DNA reads as TGTGCCAGCAGGGACGACAGGGGGGTTCCCACTGAAGCTTTCTTT. As protein: CASRDDRGVPTEAFF.

The rearrangement links TRBV12-3 or TRBV12-4 to TRBJ2-1; perhaps TRBD1 as D (6 bases). V lost 3 bases and J 4 bases, leaving 13 bases between the germline ends. The CDR3 runs to 15 residues. CDR3 DNA: TGTGCCAGCAGTTTTGGACAGTCATATTACAATGAGCAGTTCTTC. Translated, it gives CASSFGQSYYNEQFF.

The chain links TRBV6-1 to TRBJ1-6; D may be TRBD1 (6 bases). The V end lost 6 bases, the J end lost 7 bases, and 13 bases lay between the germline ends. The CDR3 extends over 14 amino acids. Germline values: CDR1 MNHNS, CDR2 SASEGT. The DNA for the CDR3 is TGTGCCAGCAGGAGGGGACAAACCAATTCACCCCTCCACTTT. Translated: CASRRGQTNSPLHF.

The chain employs TRBV5-1 and TRBJ2-1, with 11 bases that match TRBD2. The CDR3 runs 15 residues. CDR1 is SGHRS, CDR2 YFSETQ, per germline. The V and J ends lost 6 bases and 8 bases, in that order; junction bases with no gene match: 10. The CDR3 sequence: CASTPIAGGRHEQFF. The CDR3 DNA is TGCGCCAGCACCCCTATAGCGGGAGGGCGCCATGAGCAGTTCTTC. Together with reference TRBV5-1 and TRBJ2-1, the CDR3 gives the full variable domain: KAGVTQTPRYLIKTRGQQVTLSCSPISGHRSVSWYQQTPGQGLQFLFEYFSETQRNKGNFPGRFSGRQFSNSRSEMNVSTLELGDSALYLCASTPIAGGRHEQFFGPGTRLTVL.

This sequence joins TRBV20-1 and TRBJ2-3; 9 nucleotides line up with TRBD2. This CDR3 has 15 residues. CDR1 and CDR2 (germline): DFQATT, SNEGSKA (reference sequence). After removal of 0 bases from V and 2 bases from J, the junction contained 3 bases not matched to a gene. CDR3 sequence reads: CSARDTSGSTDTQYF. DNA for the CDR3: TGCAGTGCTAGAGATACTAGCGGGTCCACAGATACGCAGTATTTT.

V and J are TRBV9 and TRBJ1-1; 7 nucleotides align to TRBD1. Trimming removed 3 bases from V and 1 base from J; junction bases left unmatched: 3. Germline assignment: CDR1 SGDLS and CDR2 YYNGEE. This CDR3 has 14 amino acids. The CDR3 here is CASSAWDRNTEAFF. CDR3 DNA: TGTGCCAGCAGCGCTTGGGACAGGAACACTGAAGCTTTCTTT.

The rearrangement uses TRBV28 and TRBJ1-1; 7 bases line up with TRBD1. V shed 5 bases and J 0 bases; nucleotides not matched to a gene: 6. The CDR3 totals 15 residues. Germline V CDR1 and CDR2: MDHEN, SYDVKM. CDR3 nucleotides: TGTGCCAGCAGTCCACGACAGGGCTTGAACACTGAAGCTTTCTTT. Protein product: CASSPRQGLNTEAFF.

The chain couples TRBV7-9 to TRBJ1-4; D uncertain. CDR1 is SEHNR, CDR2 FQNEAQ, per germline (reference sequence). Deletions cut 7 bases from V and 0 bases from J, with 12 bases between. This CDR3 has 15 residues. The CDR3 bases are TGTGCCAGCAACCCCCTGGTTGCAACTAATGAAAAACTGTTTTTT. This sequence encodes CASNPLVATNEKLFF.